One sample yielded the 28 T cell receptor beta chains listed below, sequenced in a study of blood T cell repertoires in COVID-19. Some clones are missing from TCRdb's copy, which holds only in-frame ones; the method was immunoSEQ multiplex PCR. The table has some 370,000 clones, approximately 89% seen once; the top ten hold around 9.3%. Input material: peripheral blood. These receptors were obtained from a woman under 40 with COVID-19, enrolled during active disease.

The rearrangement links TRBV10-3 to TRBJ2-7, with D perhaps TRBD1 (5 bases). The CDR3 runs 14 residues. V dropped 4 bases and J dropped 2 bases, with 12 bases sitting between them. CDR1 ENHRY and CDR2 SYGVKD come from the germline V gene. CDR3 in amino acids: CAISVSGNPYEQYF. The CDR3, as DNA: TGTGCCATCAGTGTTTCAGGGAACCCCTACGAGCAGTACTTC.

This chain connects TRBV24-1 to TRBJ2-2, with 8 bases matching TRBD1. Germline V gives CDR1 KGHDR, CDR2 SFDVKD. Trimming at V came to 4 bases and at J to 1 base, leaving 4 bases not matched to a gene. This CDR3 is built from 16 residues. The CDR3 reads CATSEADRGNTGELFF. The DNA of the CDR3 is TGTGCCACCAGTGAGGCCGACAGGGGGAACACCGGGGAGCTGTTTTTT.

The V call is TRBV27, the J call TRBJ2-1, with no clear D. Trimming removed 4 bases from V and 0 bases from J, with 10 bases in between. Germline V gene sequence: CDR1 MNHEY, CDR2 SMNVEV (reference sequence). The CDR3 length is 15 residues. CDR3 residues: CASSSSMSSYNEQFF. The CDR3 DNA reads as TGTGCCAGCAGTTCCTCCATGAGCTCCTACAATGAGCAGTTCTTC.

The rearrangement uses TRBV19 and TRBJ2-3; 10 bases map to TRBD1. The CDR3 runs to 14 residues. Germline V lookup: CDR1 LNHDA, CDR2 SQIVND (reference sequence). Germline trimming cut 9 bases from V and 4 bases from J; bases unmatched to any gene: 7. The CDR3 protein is CASSGTGAADTQYF. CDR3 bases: TGTGCCAGCTCCGGGACAGGGGCAGCAGATACGCAGTATTTT.

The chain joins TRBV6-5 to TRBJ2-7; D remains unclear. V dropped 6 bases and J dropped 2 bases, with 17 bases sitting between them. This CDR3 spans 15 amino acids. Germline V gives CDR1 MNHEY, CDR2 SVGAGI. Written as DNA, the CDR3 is TGTGCCAGCAGGGATAGCCTCCCCGAGCCCTACGAGCAGTACTTC. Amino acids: CASRDSLPEPYEQYF.

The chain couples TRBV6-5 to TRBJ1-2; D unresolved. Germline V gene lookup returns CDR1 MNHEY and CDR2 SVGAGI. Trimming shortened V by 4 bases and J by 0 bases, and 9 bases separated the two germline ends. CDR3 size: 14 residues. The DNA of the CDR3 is TGTGCCAGCAGTTCTAGAGGGTCTAACTATGGCTACACCTTC. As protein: CASSSRGSNYGYTF.

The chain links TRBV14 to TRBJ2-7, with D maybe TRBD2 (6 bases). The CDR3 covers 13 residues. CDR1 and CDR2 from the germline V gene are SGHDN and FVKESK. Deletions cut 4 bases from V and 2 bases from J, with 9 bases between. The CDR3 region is CASSLGSPYEQYF. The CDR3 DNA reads TGTGCCAGCAGCCTCGGGAGCCCCTACGAGCAGTACTTC. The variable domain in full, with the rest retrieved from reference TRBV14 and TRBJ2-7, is EAGVTQFPSHSVIEKGQTVTLRCDPISGHDNLYWYRRVMGKEIKFLLHFVKESKQDESGMPNNRFLAERTGGTYSTLKVQPAELEDSGVYFCASSLGSPYEQYFGPGTRLTVT.

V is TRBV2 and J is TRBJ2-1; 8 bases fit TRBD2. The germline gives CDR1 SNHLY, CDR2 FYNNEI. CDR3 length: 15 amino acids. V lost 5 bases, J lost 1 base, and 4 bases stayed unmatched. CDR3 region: CASSPTSGSYNEQFF. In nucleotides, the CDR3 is TGTGCCAGCAGTCCTACTAGCGGATCCTACAATGAGCAGTTCTTC.

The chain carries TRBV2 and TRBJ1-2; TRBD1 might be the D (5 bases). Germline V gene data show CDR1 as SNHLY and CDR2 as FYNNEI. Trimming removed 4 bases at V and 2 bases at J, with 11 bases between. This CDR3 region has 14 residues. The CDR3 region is CASSGGQANYGYTF. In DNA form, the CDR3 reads TGTGCCAGCAGTGGAGGACAAGCCAACTATGGCTACACCTTC.

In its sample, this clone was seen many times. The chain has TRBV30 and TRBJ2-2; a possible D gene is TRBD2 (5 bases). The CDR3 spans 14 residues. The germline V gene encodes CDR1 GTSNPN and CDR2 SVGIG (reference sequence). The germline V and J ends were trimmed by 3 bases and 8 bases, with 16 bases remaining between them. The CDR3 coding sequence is TGTGCCTGGAGGGGAGACTCCCTTGGTGGGGAGCTGTTTTTT. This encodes CAWRGDSLGGELFF.

The CDR3 loop reads CASSFPGRGNYGYTF. The CDR3 DNA reads TGTGCCAGCAGTTTCCCCGGGAGGGGGAACTATGGCTACACCTTC. The rearrangement uses TRBV28 and TRBJ1-2; TRBD1 is a possible D gene (6 bases). The V and J ends lost 3 bases and 2 bases respectively, with 13 bases between them. CDR1 and CDR2 (germline): MDHEN, SYDVKM. The CDR3 length is 15 residues.

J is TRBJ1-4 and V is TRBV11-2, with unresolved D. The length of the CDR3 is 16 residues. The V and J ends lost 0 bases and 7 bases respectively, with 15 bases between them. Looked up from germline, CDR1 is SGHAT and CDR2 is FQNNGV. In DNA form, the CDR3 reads TGTGCCAGCAGCTTAGAGGGAGGCTTCCGGCCTGAAAAACTGTTTTTT. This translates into CASSLEGGFRPEKLFF.

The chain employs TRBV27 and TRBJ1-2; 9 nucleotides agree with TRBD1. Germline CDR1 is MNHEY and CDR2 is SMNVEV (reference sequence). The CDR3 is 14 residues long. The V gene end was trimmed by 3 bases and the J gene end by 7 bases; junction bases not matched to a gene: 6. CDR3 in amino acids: CASSFGQGRGGYTF. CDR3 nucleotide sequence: TGTGCCAGCAGTTTTGGACAGGGGAGGGGTGGCTACACCTTC.

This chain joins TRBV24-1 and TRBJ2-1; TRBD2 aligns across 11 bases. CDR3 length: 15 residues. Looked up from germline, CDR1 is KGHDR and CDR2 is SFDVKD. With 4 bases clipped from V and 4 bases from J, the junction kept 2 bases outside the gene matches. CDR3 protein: CATSDGTSGYNEQFF. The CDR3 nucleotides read TGTGCCACCAGTGACGGGACTAGCGGATACAATGAGCAGTTCTTC.

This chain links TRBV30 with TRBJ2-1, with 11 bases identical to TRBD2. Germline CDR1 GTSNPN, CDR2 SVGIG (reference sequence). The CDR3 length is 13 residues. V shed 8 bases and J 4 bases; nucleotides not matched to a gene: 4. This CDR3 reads CAHSGRAYNEQFF. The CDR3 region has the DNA TGTGCCCATAGCGGGAGGGCTTACAATGAGCAGTTCTTC.

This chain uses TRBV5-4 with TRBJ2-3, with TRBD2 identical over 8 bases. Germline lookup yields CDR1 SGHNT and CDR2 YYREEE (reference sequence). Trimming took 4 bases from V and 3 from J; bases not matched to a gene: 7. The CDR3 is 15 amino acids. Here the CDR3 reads CASSAKGGRTDTQYF. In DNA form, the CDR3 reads TGTGCCAGCAGCGCGAAGGGCGGGAGGACAGATACGCAGTATTTT.

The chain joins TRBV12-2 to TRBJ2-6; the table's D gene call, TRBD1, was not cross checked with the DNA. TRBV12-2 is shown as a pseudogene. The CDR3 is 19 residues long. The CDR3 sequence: CASRLKARVGPSGANVLTF. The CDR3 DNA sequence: TGTGCAAGTCGCTTAAAAGCTCGCGTGGGCCCCTCTGGGGCCAACGTCCTGACTTTC.

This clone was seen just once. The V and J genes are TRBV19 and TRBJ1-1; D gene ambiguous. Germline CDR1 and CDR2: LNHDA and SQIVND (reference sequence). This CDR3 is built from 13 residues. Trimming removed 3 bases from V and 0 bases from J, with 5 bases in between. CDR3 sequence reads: CASSILMNTEAFF. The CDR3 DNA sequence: TGTGCCAGTAGTATCCTTATGAACACTGAAGCTTTCTTT.

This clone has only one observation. The CDR3 DNA reads as TGTGCCAGCAGCCCTGTTAGAGGCCCCGGTCGGTACGAGCAGTACTTC. Protein: CASSPVRGPGRYEQYF. The V gene is TRBV5-6, the J gene TRBJ2-7; D unresolved. Germline V gene lookup returns CDR1 SGHDT and CDR2 YYEEEE. The CDR3 loop spans 16 amino acids. Trimming shortened V by 4 bases and J by 4 bases, and 21 bases separated the two germline ends.

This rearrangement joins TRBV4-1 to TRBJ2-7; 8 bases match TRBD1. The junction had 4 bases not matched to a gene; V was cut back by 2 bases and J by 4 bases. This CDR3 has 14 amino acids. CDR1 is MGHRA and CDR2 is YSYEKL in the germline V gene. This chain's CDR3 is CASSQPGQGYEQYF. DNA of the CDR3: TGCGCCAGCAGCCAACCCGGACAGGGTTACGAGCAGTACTTC.

The CDR3 spells CATSDPGLDTGELFF. For the CDR3, the DNA is TGTGCCACCAGTGATCCGGGACTGGACACCGGGGAGCTGTTTTTT. The chain joins TRBV24-1 to TRBJ2-2; possible D gene TRBD2, 6 bases. This CDR3 spans 15 amino acids. Trimming pared 3 bases from V and 3 bases from J, leaving 10 bases between. CDR1 KGHDR and CDR2 SFDVKD come from the germline V gene.

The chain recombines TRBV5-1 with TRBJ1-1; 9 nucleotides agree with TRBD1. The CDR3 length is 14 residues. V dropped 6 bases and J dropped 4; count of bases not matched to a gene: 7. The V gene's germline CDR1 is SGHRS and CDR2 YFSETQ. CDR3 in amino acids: CASTAGTGPTEAFF. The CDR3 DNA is TGCGCCAGCACGGCGGGGACAGGGCCCACTGAAGCTTTCTTT.

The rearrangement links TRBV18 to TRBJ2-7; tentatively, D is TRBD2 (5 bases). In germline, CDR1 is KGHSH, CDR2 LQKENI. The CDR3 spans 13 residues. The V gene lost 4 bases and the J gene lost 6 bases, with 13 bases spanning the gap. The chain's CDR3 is CASSQKDLGEQYF. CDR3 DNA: TGTGCCAGCTCACAAAAGGACTTGGGCGAGCAGTACTTC.

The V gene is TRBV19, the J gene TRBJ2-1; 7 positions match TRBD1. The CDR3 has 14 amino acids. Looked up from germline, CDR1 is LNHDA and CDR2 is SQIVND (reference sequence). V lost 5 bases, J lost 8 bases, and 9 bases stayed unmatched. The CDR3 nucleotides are TGTGCCAGTAGTCTGGGACAGTCCCTCTATGAGCAGTTCTTC. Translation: CASSLGQSLYEQFF. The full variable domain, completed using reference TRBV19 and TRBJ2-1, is DGGITQSPKYLFRKEGQNVTLSCEQNLNHDAMYWYRQDPGQGLRLIYYSQIVNDFQKGDIAEGYSVSREKKESFPLTVTSAQKNPTAFYLCASSLGQSLYEQFFGPGTRLTVL.

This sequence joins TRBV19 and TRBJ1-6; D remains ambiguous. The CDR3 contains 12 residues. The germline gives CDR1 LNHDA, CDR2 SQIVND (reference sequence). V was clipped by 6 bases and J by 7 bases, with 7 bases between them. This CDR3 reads CASSYGNSPLHF. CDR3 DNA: TGTGCCAGTAGCTACGGGAATTCACCCCTCCACTTT.

DNA for the CDR3: TGTGCCTGGAGTGTAGGGGTCTCGGGCAATGAGCAGTTCTTC. Protein: CAWSVGVSGNEQFF. This chain uses TRBV30 with TRBJ2-1, with a tentative D call TRBD1 (5 bases). The germline V and J ends were trimmed by 0 bases and 6 bases, with 12 bases remaining between them. Looked up from germline, CDR1 is GTSNPN and CDR2 is SVGIG (reference sequence). This CDR3 is 14 amino acids long.

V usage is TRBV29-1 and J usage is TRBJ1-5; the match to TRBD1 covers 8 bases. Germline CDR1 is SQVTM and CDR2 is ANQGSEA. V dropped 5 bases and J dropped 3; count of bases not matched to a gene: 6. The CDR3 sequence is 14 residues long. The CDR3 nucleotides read TGCAGCGTTTCGCAGGGGGCGATCAATCAGCCCCAGCATTTT. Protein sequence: CSVSQGAINQPQHF.

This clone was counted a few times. CDR3 nucleotides: TGCGCCAGCAGCCAAGGAGGGCGCGCAGATACGCAGTATTTT. Translated, it gives CASSQGGRADTQYF. The chain combines TRBV4-3 with TRBJ2-3; TRBD2 might be the D (5 bases). The CDR3 is made up of 14 amino acids. CDR1 and CDR2 from the germline V gene are LGHNA and YSLEER. Trimming cost V 1 base and J 4 bases, with 9 bases left between them.